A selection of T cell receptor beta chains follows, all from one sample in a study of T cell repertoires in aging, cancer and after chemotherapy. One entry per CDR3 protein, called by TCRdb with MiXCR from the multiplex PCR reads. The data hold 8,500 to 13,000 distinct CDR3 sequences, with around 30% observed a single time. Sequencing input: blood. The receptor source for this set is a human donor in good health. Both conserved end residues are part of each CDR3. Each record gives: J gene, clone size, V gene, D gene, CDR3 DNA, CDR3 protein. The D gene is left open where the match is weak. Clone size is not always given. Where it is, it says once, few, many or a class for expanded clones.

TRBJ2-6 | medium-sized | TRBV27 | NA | TGTGCCAGCAGTCCCACGGACAGCATCTCTGGGGCCAACGTCCTGACTTTC | CASSPTDSISGANVLTF
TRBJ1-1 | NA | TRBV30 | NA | TGTGCCTGGAGTCCTACAGGAGTCCTGAACACTGAAGCTTTCTTT | CAWSPTGVLNTEAFF
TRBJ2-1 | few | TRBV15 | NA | TGTGCCACCAGCCCGGACAGAAGCTCCTACAATGAGCAGTTCTTC | CATSPDRSSYNEQFF
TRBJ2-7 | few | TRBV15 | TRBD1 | TGTGCCACCAGCCGGGACAGGGTAAAGAACGAGCAGTACTTC | CATSRDRVKNEQYF
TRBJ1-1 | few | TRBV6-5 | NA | TGTGCCAGCAGTTACCGTCCGTCGAACACTGAAGCTTTCTTT | CASSYRPSNTEAFF
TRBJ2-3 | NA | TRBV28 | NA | TGTGCCAGCAGTTTTCAGGACGGTAAAGGAGATACGCAGTATTTT | CASSFQDGKGDTQYF
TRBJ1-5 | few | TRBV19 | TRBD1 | TGTGCCAGTAGTGAAGGACAGGGGGCTTATAGCAATCAGCCCCAGCATTTT | CASSEGQGAYSNQPQHF
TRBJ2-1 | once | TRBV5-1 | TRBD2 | TGCGCCAGCAGCTTGCCCAGCGGGAGTTCCTACAATGAGCAGTTCTTC | CASSLPSGSSYNEQFF
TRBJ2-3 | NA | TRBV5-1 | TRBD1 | TGCGCCAGCAGCCATGCCAGGGACAGGGCGGTCGATACGCAGTATTTT | CASSHARDRAVDTQYF
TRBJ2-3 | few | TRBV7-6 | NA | TGTGCCAGCAGCTTAGTGGGAGTTGATACGCAGTATTTT | CASSLVGVDTQYF
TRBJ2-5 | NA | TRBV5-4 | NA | TGTGCCAGCAGCTTGGCGACCCCCCTTGAGACCCAGTACTTC | CASSLATPLETQYF
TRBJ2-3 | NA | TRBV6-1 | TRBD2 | TGTGCCAGCAGTGACCAGACTAGCGGGGGACCTGATACGCAGTATTTT | CASSDQTSGGPDTQYF
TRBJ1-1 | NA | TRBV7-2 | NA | TGTGCCAGCAGCCAACAGAGGAACACTGAAGCTTTCTTT | CASSQQRNTEAFF
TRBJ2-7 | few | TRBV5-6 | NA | TGTGCCAGCAGCTTATCGGGACCTCTATACGAGCAGTACTTC | CASSLSGPLYEQYF
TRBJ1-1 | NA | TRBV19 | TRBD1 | TGTGCCAGTAGTATAGGGTACAGGGGAGCTTTCTTT | CASSIGYRGAFF
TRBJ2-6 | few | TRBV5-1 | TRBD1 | TGCGCCAGCAGCTTGGTTGCCGGGACAGTTAGCTCTGGGGCCAACGTCCTGACTTTC | CASSLVAGTVSSGANVLTF
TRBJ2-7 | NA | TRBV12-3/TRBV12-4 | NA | TGTGCCAGCAGTTTACGGCAGGGCCGCTCCTACGAGCAGTACTTC | CASSLRQGRSYEQYF
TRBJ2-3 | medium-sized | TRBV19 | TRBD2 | TGTGCCAGTAGCCGGGGACTAGCGGGAAAGGATACGCAGTATTTT | CASSRGLAGKDTQYF
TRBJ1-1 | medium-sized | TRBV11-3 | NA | TGTGCCAGCAGCCCACGGATCCTCTCAGCGAAAGCTTTCTTT | CASSPRILSAKAFF
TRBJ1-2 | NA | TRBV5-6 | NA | TGTGCCAGCAGCTTGGCACGGGGAACTTTAGGGGATGGCTACACCTTC | CASSLARGTLGDGYTF
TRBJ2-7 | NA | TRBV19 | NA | TGTGCCAGTAGTATGTTCGGGGGTGTTTACGAGCAGTACTTC | CASSMFGGVYEQYF
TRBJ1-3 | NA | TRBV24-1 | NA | TGTGCCACCAGTGACACCTTCTCTGGAAACACCATATATTTT | CATSDTFSGNTIYF
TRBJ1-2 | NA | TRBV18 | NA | TGTGCCAGCTCACCACCGTCGGGGCCAACCTATGGCTACACCTTC | CASSPPSGPTYGYTF
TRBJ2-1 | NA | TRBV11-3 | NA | TGTGCCAGCAGCTTGCCGGGCAACGGTTACAATGAGCAGTTCTTC | CASSLPGNGYNEQFF
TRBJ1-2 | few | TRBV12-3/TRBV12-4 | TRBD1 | TGTGCCAGCAGTTTTTGGGTCTCTAGACAGGGACGCTATGGCTACACCTTC | CASSFWVSRQGRYGYTF
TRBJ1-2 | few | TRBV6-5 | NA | TGTGCCAGCAGTCAGGCCCTCTATGATGGCTACACCTTC | CASSQALYDGYTF
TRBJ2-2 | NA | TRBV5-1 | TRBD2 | TGCGCCAGCAAGGTGGGAGGGCAGACCACCGGGGAGCTGTTTTTT | CASKVGGQTTGELFF
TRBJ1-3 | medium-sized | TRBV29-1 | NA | TGCAGCGGGCGGGACTCTGGAAACACCATATATTTT | CSGRDSGNTIYF
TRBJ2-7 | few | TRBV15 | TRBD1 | TGTGCCACCAGCAGTGAAGCCGGGACAGGGGTTGACGAGCAGTACTTC | CATSSEAGTGVDEQYF
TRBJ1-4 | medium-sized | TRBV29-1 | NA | TGCAGCGTTGAAGGAGCAGGGTTTAATGAAAAACTGTTTTTT | CSVEGAGFNEKLFF
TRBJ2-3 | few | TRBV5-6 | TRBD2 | TGTGCCAGCAGCTTGGCCCTAACGGGGGGGCCGGGGGATACGCAGTATTTT | CASSLALTGGPGDTQYF
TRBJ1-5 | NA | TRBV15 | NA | TGTGCCACCAGCAGAGATCCGGTCCAGCCCCAGCATTTT | CATSRDPVQPQHF
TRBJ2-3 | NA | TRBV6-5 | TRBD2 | TGTGCCAGCAGTGAAAACCCCGTACTAGAATGGACTAGTCCTAGCACAGATACGCAGTATTTT | CASSENPVLEWTSPSTDTQYF
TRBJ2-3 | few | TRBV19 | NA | TGTGCCAGTAGTATAAAGGGGGGAGATACGCAGTATTTT | CASSIKGGDTQYF
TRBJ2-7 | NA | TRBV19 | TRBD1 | TGTGCCAGTAGCCCCCGGACAGGGAAAAATATGCTATACCGGTACGAGCAGTACTTC | CASSPRTGKNMLYRYEQYF
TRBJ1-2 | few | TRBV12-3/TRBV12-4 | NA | TGTGCCAGCAGCCTCGGACAGAACTATGGCTACACCTTC | CASSLGQNYGYTF
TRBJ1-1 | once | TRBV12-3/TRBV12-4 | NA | TGTGCCAGCAGCTCCCCAACTGGTGGTGCTTTCTTT | CASSSPTGGAFF
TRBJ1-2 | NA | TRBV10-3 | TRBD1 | TGTGCCGCCCAAAATTCGGGGACAGGTAGCGGCTACACCTTC | CAAQNSGTGSGYTF
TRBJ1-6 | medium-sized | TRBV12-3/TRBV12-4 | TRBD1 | TGTGCCAGCATTGGGGACAGGGTGGGATCACCCCTCCACTTT | CASIGDRVGSPLHF
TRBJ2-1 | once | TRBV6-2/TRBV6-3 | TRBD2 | TGTGCCAGCAGTAGTAGCGGGGACTACAATGAGCAGTTCTTC | CASSSSGDYNEQFF
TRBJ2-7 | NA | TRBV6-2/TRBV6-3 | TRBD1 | TGTGCCAGCAGTTTCGGATCCGGGACAGGGTTTTACGAGCAGTACTTC | CASSFGSGTGFYEQYF
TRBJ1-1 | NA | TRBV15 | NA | TGTGCCACCAGCAGAGGGTCAGGGATGGGCACTGAAGCTTTCTTT | CATSRGSGMGTEAFF
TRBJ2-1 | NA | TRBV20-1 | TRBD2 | TGCAGTGCTAGAGTCGGGGGGGGGCCTTACAATGAGCAGTTCTTC | CSARVGGGPYNEQFF
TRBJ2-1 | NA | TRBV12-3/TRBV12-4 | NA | TGTGCCAGCAGTTTTTCGGACCTCGCCCCCGAGCAGTTCTTC | CASSFSDLAPEQFF
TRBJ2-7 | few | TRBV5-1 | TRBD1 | TGCGCCAGCAGACAGGACAGGGACACCTACGAGCAGTACTTC | CASRQDRDTYEQYF
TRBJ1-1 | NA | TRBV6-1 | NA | TGTGCCAGCAGTGAAAGACGAGACTTAGGGAACACTGAAGCTTTCTTT | CASSERRDLGNTEAFF
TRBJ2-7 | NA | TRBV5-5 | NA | TGTGCCAGCAGCTTGGGGACGCCCCCCTACGAGCAGTACTTC | CASSLGTPPYEQYF
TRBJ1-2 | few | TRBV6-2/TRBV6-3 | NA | TGTGCCAGCAGTTATGGCGGGAACTATGGCTACACCTTC | CASSYGGNYGYTF
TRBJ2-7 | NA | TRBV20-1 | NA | TGCAGTGCTAGTCCTCATGAGGGGGGTTACTACGAGCAGTACTTC | CSASPHEGGYYEQYF
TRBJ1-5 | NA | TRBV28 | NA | TGTGCCAGCAGTGCGATTAAGGGCAATCAGCCCCAGCATTTT | CASSAIKGNQPQHF
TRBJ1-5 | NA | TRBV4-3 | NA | TGCGCCAGCAGCCATGGCAGGGGTAGCAATCAGCCCCAGCATTTT | CASSHGRGSNQPQHF
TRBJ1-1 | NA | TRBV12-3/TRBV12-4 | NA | TGTGCCAGCAGTCCGACAGATCCTAACACTGAAGCTTTCTTT | CASSPTDPNTEAFF
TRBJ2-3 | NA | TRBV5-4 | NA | TGTGCCAGCAGCTTGGCAGCATACACAGATACGCAGTATTTT | CASSLAAYTDTQYF
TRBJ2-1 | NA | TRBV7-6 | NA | TGTGCCAGCAGCTTGAAATACAATGAGCAGTTCTTC | CASSLKYNEQFF